The 16 T cell receptor beta chains in this list originate from one sample, sequenced in a study of blood T cell repertoires in COVID-19. Sequencing was performed with immunoSEQ multiplex PCR; in TCRdb, only in-frame clones are kept and a portion is missing. The sample has 150,000 to 200,000 clones, about 88% seen once. The sample consisted of peripheral blood. These TCRs come from a man in his forties with acute or convalescent COVID-19.

The gene calls are TRBV3-1 (or the pseudogene TRBV3-2) and TRBJ2-7; 12 bases map to TRBD2. Germline V gene data show CDR1 as LGHDT and CDR2 as YNNKEL (reference sequence). The trim removed 0 bases at V and 5 bases at J, leaving 5 bases unmatched. The CDR3 length is 16 residues. CDR3 coding DNA: TGTGCCAGCAGCCAAGATCTGGCTAGCGGGGGGGACGAGCAGTACTTC. This sequence encodes CASSQDLASGGDEQYF.

Here the CDR3 DNA reads TGCGCCAGCAGCTTGGGGGCAAACACTGAAGCTTTCTTT. Its protein product is CASSLGANTEAFF. This chain uses TRBV5-1 with TRBJ1-1; D is unclear. V dropped 0 bases and J dropped 2 bases, with 5 bases sitting between them. The CDR3 loop spans 13 amino acids. Germline CDR1 reads SGHRS; CDR2 reads YFSETQ.

This sequence joins TRBV9 and TRBJ1-5, with 7 positions matching TRBD1. Germline assignment: CDR1 SGDLS and CDR2 YYNGEE. V dropped 1 base and J dropped 5; count of bases not matched to a gene: 6. The CDR3 length is 15 residues. The CDR3 nucleotides read TGTGCCAGCAGCGTAACCGATCAGGGGGATCAGCCCCAGCATTTT. Residues: CASSVTDQGDQPQHF.

The chain carries TRBV23-1 and TRBJ1-2, with D possibly being TRBD1 (6 bases). TRBV23-1 carries the ORF label, with uncertain function. The CDR3 runs 16 residues. Trimming took 3 bases from V and 0 from J, leaving 14 bases between them. CDR3 coding DNA: TGCGCCAGCAGTCATCGGGGGGACAATACTAACTATGGCTACACCTTC. It translates to CASSHRGDNTNYGYTF.

The chain couples TRBV5-1 to TRBJ1-3; the D gene is possibly TRBD1 (6 bases). The CDR3 consists of 15 residues. The germline CDR1 and CDR2 sequences are SGHRS and YFSETQ. Trimming cost V 0 bases and J 2 bases, with 9 bases left between them. CDR3 protein: CASSLGQGPGNTIYF. CDR3 in DNA: TGCGCCAGCAGCTTGGGCCAGGGGCCTGGAAACACCATATATTTT.

CDR3 sequence (DNA): TGTGCCAGCAAACGGACAGGGGGGCGGCAGCCCCAGCATTTT. Translating it yields CASKRTGGRQPQHF. The gene calls are TRBV5-6 and TRBJ1-5, with TRBD1 matching 10 bases. CDR1 and CDR2 from the germline V gene are SGHDT and YYEEEE. This CDR3 has 14 amino acids. The ends lost 6 bases at V and 7 bases at J; junction bases unmatched: 7.

The gene calls are TRBV7-9 and TRBJ1-1; D is ambiguous. The germline CDR1 and CDR2 sequences are SEHNR and FQNEAQ (reference sequence). Trimming took 2 bases from V and 3 from J, leaving 13 bases between them. The CDR3 totals 15 residues. CDR3 coding DNA: TGTGCCAGCAGCTTATTAGGTTTGGAGCACACTGAAGCTTTCTTT. Protein: CASSLLGLEHTEAFF. Looking up the rest from reference TRBV7-9 and TRBJ1-1 gives the full variable domain: DTGVSQNPRHKITKRGQNVTFRCDPISEHNRLYWYRQTLGQGPEFLTYFQNEAQLEKSRLLSDRFSAERPKGSFSTLEIQRTEQGDSAMYLCASSLLGLEHTEAFFGQGTRLTVV.

The genes are TRBV2 and TRBJ1-1; 10 bases fit TRBD1. The ends lost 4 bases at V and 6 bases at J; junction bases unmatched: 2. Germline V lookup: CDR1 SNHLY, CDR2 FYNNEI. This CDR3 contains 13 residues. The CDR3 DNA follows: TGTGCCAGCAGTGGACAGGGGGCCTCTGAAGCTTTCTTT. Protein: CASSGQGASEAFF. The full variable domain, in which reference TRBV2 and TRBJ1-1 provide the parts outside the CDR3, is EPEVTQTPSHQVTQMGQEVILRCVPISNHLYFYWYRQILGQKVEFLVSFYNNEISEKSEIFDDQFSVERPDGSNFTLKIRSTKLEDSAMYFCASSGQGASEAFFGQGTRLTVV.

V usage is TRBV19 and J usage is TRBJ1-3; no clear D. Trimming shortened V by 8 bases and J by 0 bases, and 17 bases separated the two germline ends. The germline V gene has CDR1 LNHDA and CDR2 SQIVND (reference sequence). This CDR3 is 16 amino acids long. In DNA form, the CDR3 reads TGTGCCAGTTCGTCCGTTGGAGGGCTCTCTGGAAACACCATATATTTT. Translation: CASSSVGGLSGNTIYF.

This clone was detected once. The rearrangement links TRBV4-2 to TRBJ2-5, with 12 bases aligning to TRBD2. In germline, CDR1 is LGHNA, CDR2 YNFKEQ. V lost 4 bases to trimming and J lost 2 bases; unmatched junction nucleotides: 8. This CDR3 is built from 17 residues. The CDR3 sequence: CASSRGGGTSGQETQYF. In DNA form, the CDR3 reads TGTGCCAGCAGCCGGGGAGGGGGGACTAGCGGGCAAGAGACCCAGTACTTC.

The chain links TRBV6-2 or TRBV6-3 to TRBJ2-7, with 8 bases fitting TRBD2. Trimming took 2 bases from V and 3 from J; bases not matched to a gene: 6. The CDR3 consists of 15 residues. CDR1 MNHEY and CDR2 SVGEGT come from the germline V gene. CDR3 nucleotide sequence: TGTGCCAGCAGTTACCGAACGGGGGGGAGCTACGAGCAGTACTTC. It specifies CASSYRTGGSYEQYF.

The rearrangement joins TRBV27 to TRBJ1-6; TRBD1 might be the D (5 bases). The CDR3 has 14 residues. V was trimmed by 1 base and J by 8 bases, leaving 9 bases between them. The V gene's germline CDR1 is MNHEY and CDR2 SMNVEV (reference sequence). The CDR3 region is CASSLLARDSPLHF. The CDR3 bases are TGTGCCAGCAGTTTATTGGCCAGGGATTCACCCCTCCACTTT.

The genes are TRBV6-6 and TRBJ2-2; unclear D gene. Germline V gives CDR1 MNHNY, CDR2 SVGAGI (reference sequence). Trimming shortened V by 5 bases and J by 4 bases, and 8 bases separated the two germline ends. This CDR3 is built from 13 residues. This chain's CDR3 is CASSEAATGELFF. CDR3 bases: TGTGCCAGCAGTGAGGCGGCCACCGGGGAGCTGTTTTTT.

V gene TRBV7-2 combines with J gene TRBJ2-1; D unresolved. Per the germline V gene, CDR1 is SGHTA and CDR2 is FQGNSA. CDR3 size: 15 residues. V was trimmed by 5 bases and J by 5 bases, leaving 16 bases between them. CDR3 sequence: CASSPRGSSHNEQFF. Written as DNA, the CDR3 is TGTGCCAGCAGCCCTCGAGGAAGTAGCCACAATGAGCAGTTCTTC.

The chain links TRBV2 to TRBJ2-2, with D perhaps TRBD1 (7 bases). Deletions cut 9 bases from V and 4 bases from J, with 15 bases between. This CDR3 is 14 amino acids long. The germline gives CDR1 SNHLY, CDR2 FYNNEI. The DNA of the CDR3 is TGTGCCAGTAGACAGGGAGGTACCACCGGGGAGCTGTTTTTT. Translated: CASRQGGTTGELFF. Supplemented by reference TRBV2 and TRBJ2-2, the full variable domain reads EPEVTQTPSHQVTQMGQEVILRCVPISNHLYFYWYRQILGQKVEFLVSFYNNEISEKSEIFDDQFSVERPDGSNFTLKIRSTKLEDSAMYFCASRQGGTTGELFFGEGSRLTVL.

The chain recombines TRBV2 with TRBJ2-1; 9 positions match TRBD2. V lost 10 bases to trimming and J lost 5 bases; unmatched junction nucleotides: 9. This CDR3 is built from 14 residues. The germline V gene has CDR1 SNHLY and CDR2 FYNNEI. The CDR3 loop is CATLSGGPHNEQFF. The CDR3 nucleotides are TGTGCCACCCTAAGCGGGGGGCCTCACAATGAGCAGTTCTTC.